This T cell receptor beta chain was profiled in a study of T cell responses to AZD1222 COVID-19 vaccine. The study, taken as a whole, reports: The study reported that nearly half of spike-specific TCRs target unmutated variant regions. Only a handful of individuals given AZD1222 were seropositive at baseline. Females outnumbered males among donors, who were mostly white British; clonal diversity was possibly underestimated.

CDR1 is SQVTM and CDR2 is ANQGSEA in the germline V gene. The CDR3 is made up of 14 amino acids. Trimming removed 2 bases from V and 3 bases from J, with 13 bases in between. The protocol was immunoSEQ multiplex PCR, while the TCRdb copy is restricted to in-frame clones and leaves out a portion. The repertoire holds about 120,000 clones, roughly 93% seen once, with over 2.5% in the top ten. As regards this clone: What it binds is not known.

This receptor was taken from an adult in good health. V and J are TRBV29-1 and TRBJ1-2, with a weak D call TRBD1 (5 bases). This sample comprised peripheral blood, obtained on day 0 of AZD1222 vaccination. The CDR3 protein is CSVESWGGDYGYTF. The CDR3 DNA follows: TGCAGCGTTGAATCTTGGGGGGGAGACTATGGCTACACCTTC.